This entry describes one TCR beta chain. These data belong to a study of cytotoxic CD8 clonotypes in ibrutinib-treated CLL. The ends lost 0 bases at V and 9 bases at J; junction bases unmatched: 8. Germline CDR1 reads LGHNA; CDR2 reads YSLEER. The CDR3 spans 16 residues. Clones were sequenced by immunoSEQ multiplex PCR, and TCRdb holds only the in-frame ones, with some missing. The sample shows under 150,000 clones, roughly 84% of them seen only once. The receptor was isolated from a human donor with chronic lymphocytic leukemia. This material consisted of PBMCs, taken after 24 months of ibrutinib treatment. The V gene is TRBV4-3, the J gene TRBJ2-1; 10 bases are a match to TRBD2. The CDR3 DNA reads as TGCGCCAGCAGCCAAGAACTCGAGCGGGGGGGTCGTGAGCAGTTCTTC. It is translated as CASSQELERGGREQFF.